This record covers a single T cell receptor (beta chain). Its antigen is not identified. Enrollment shut out patients with autoimmune disease history or systemic immunosuppression. These data originate in a study of OX40 agonist ivuxolimab in advanced cancers. Study results and caveats: The average count of expanded clones was higher among CD8+ T cells than among CD4+.

V dropped 4 bases and J dropped 4 bases, with 8 bases sitting between them. CDR1 and CDR2 from the germline V gene are SQVTM and ANQGSEA. The CDR3 spans 12 residues. Profiling relied on immunoSEQ multiplex PCR, and the TCRdb table lists in-frame clones only, not all of them. The repertoire includes around 75,000 clones, nearly 90% of them detected once, and less than 3% sits in the top ten. The receptor comes from an adult with an advanced solid tumor such as melanoma, head and neck, liver or kidney cancer. V gene TRBV29-1 combines with J gene TRBJ1-5; D is ambiguous. The source was CD4+ or CD8+ T cells sorted from blood, collected in a trial of the OX40 agonist ivuxolimab. This chain's CDR3 is CSVGAENQPQHF. CDR3 coding DNA: TGCAGCGTTGGGGCAGAGAATCAGCCCCAGCATTTT.